This T cell receptor beta chain came from a study of blood T cells in healthy people across ages. This CDR3 is 15 amino acids long. The trim removed 6 bases at V and 0 bases at J, leaving 7 bases unmatched. Combining a sample-barcoded 5' primer with a J-beta primer mix, a second PCR ran for roughly 6 to 12 cycles. MiXCR, run by TCRdb on the 5' RACE reads, gives a single entry per CDR3 protein. The table records more than 500,000 distinct CDR3 sequences, about 29% of them present only once. These data were also filed under a second study, of T cells of mothers and their children.

Sequences were obtained from blood. This receptor was obtained from a boy between 2 and 15 years old in good health. J is TRBJ2-5 and V is TRBV12-3 or TRBV12-4, with 7 bases identical to TRBD2. The CDR3 loop is CASREGGRYQETQYF. CDR3 DNA sequence: TGTGCCAGCAGGGAGGGAGGGAGGTACCAAGAGACCCAGTACTTC.